This TCR beta chain was found in a study of identical twins. General observations from the study: Conclusions relied on cross-sectional statistical analysis, not following the same donors. Fewer insertions marked abundant cord blood beta clonotypes; young adult naive trended weakly, memory not at all.

This clonotype occurred a few times. The target antigen is unknown. Trimming cost V 10 bases and J 7 bases, with 10 bases left between them. Germline-derived CDR1 and CDR2 are SNHLY and FYNNEI. This CDR3 has 10 amino acids. Using its own MiXCR run on the 5' RACE reads, TCRdb lists one record per CDR3 protein. The table records roughly 700,000 distinct CDR3 sequences, about 9.4% of them present only once. This same sample was also part of a study on yellow fever vaccine responses in identical twins. Per that study: Reportedly, the response of twins' T cells to the vaccine seemed partly convergent, partly personalized.

This receptor was taken from a woman between 18 and 29 years old in good health. Material for sequencing was PBMCs. The chain joins TRBV2 to TRBJ1-2; no clear D gene. The CDR3 protein is CAIGSVGYTF. The CDR3 coding sequence is TGTGCCATCGGTTCAGTTGGCTACACCTTC.